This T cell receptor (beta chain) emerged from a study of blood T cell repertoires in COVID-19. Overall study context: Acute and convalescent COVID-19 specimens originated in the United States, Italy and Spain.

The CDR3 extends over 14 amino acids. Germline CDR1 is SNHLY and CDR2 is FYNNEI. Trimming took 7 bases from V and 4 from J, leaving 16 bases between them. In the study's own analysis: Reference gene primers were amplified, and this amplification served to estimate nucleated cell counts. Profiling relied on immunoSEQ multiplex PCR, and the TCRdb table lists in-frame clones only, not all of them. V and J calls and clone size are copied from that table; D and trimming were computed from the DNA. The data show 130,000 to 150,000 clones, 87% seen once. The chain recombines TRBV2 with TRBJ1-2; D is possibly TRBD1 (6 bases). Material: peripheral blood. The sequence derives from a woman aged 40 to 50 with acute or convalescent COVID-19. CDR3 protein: CASKTFTGTYGYTF. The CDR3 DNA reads TGTGCCAGCAAGACCTTCACAGGGACCTATGGCTACACCTTC. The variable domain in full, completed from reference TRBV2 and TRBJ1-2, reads EPEVTQTPSHQVTQMGQEVILRCVPISNHLYFYWYRQILGQKVEFLVSFYNNEISEKSEIFDDQFSVERPDGSNFTLKIRSTKLEDSAMYFCASKTFTGTYGYTFGSGTRLTVV.